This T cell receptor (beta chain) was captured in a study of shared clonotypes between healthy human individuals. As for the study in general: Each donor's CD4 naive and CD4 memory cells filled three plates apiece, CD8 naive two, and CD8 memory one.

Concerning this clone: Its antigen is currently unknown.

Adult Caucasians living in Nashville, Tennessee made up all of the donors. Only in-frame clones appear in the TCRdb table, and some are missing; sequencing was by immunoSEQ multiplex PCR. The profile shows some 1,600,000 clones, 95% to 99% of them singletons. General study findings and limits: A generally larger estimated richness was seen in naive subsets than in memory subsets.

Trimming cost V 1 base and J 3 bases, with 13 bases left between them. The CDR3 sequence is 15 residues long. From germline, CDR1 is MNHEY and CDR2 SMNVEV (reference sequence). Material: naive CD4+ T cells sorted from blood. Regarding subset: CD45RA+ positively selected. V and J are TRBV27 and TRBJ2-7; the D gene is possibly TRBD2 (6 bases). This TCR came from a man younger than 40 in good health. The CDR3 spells CASSLFPGDYYEQYF. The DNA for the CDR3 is TGTGCCAGCAGTTTATTTCCGGGAGACTACTACGAGCAGTACTTC.